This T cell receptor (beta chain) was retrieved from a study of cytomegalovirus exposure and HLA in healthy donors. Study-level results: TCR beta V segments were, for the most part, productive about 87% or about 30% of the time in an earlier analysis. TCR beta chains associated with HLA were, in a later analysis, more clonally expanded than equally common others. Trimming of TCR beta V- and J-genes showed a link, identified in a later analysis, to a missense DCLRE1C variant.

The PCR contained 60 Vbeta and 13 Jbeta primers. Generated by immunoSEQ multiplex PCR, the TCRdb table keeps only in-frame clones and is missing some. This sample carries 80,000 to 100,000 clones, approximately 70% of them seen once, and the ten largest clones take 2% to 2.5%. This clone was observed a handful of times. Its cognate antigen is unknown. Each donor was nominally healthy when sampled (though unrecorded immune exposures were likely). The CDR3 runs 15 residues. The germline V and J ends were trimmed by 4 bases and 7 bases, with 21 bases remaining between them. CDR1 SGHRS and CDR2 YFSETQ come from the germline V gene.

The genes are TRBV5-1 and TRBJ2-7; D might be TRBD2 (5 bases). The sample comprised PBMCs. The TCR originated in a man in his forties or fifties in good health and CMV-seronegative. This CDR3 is CASSQGYIAPGEQYF. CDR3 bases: TGCGCCAGCAGCCAAGGGTATATAGCTCCGGGGGAGCAGTACTTC.